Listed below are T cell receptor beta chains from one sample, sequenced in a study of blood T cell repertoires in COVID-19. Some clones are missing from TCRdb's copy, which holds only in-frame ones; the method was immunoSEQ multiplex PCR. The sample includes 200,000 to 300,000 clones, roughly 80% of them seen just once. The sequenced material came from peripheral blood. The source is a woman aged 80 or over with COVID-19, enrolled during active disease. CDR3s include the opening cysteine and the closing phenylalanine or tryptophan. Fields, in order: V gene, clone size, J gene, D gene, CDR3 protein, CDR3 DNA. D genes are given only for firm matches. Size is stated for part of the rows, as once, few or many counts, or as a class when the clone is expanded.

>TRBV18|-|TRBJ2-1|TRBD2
CASSLRGLAGRSYNEQFF
TGTGCCAGCTCACTTAGGGGACTAGCGGGGCGCTCCTACAATGAGCAGTTCTTC
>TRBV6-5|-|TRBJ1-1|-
CASRTPRTEAFF
TGTGCCAGCAGGACCCCTAGAACTGAAGCTTTCTTT
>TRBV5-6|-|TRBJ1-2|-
CASSPGRQAQHHF
TGTGCCAGCAGCCCCGGAAGGCAGGCACAACATCACTTC
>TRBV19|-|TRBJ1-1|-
CASRPRETNTEAFF
TGTGCCAGTAGGCCCAGGGAAACGAACACTGAAGCTTTCTTT
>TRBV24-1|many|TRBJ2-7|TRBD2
CATVELAGGQTYEQYF
TGTGCCACCGTCGAACTAGCGGGGGGCCAAACCTACGAGCAGTACTTC
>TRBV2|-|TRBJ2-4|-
CASSGGVGRNIQYF
TGTGCCAGCAGCGGAGGGGTGGGACGGAACATTCAGTACTTC
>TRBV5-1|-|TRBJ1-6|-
CASSFDRPYSPLHF
TGCGCCAGCAGCTTCGACAGGCCTTATTCACCCCTCCACTTT
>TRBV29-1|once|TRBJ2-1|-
CRAEGLYNEQFF
TGCAGAGCCGAGGGACTTTACAATGAGCAGTTCTTC
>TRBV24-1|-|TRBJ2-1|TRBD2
CATSELAGPKAPQFF
TGTGCCACCAGTGAATTAGCGGGGCCAAAGGCCCCGCAGTTCTTC
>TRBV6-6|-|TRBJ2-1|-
CASSPGQYNEQFF
TGTGCCAGCAGTCCGGGACAATACAATGAGCAGTTCTTC
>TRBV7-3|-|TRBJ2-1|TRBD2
CASSPRTSGGGNEQFF
TGTGCCAGCAGCCCTAGGACTAGCGGGGGAGGAAATGAGCAGTTCTTC
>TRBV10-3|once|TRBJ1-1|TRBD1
CAISGSRQGFEAFF
TGTGCCATCAGTGGGTCCAGACAGGGGTTTGAAGCTTTCTTT
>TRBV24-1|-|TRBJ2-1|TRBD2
CATSDEGSGSNEQFF
TGTGCCACCAGTGACGAAGGTAGCGGGAGTAATGAGCAGTTCTTC
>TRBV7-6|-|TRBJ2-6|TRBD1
CASSFTGVSGANVLTF
TGTGCCAGCAGCTTCACAGGGGTATCTGGGGCCAACGTCCTGACTTTC
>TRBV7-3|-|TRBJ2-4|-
CASSLGQANIQYF
TGTGCCAGCAGCTTAGGCCAGGCAAACATTCAGTACTTC
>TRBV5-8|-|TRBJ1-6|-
CASSLVGRVNSPLHF
TGTGCCAGCAGCTTGGTAGGGAGGGTCAATTCACCCCTCCACTTT
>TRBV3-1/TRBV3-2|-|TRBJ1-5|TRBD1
CASSQGDRGPNQPQHF
TGTGCCAGCAGCCAAGGGGACAGGGGACCCAATCAGCCCCAGCATTTT
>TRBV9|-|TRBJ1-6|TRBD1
CASSVGDREASPLHF
TGTGCCAGCAGCGTAGGAGACAGGGAGGCTTCACCCCTCCACTTT
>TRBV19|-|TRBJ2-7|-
CASSASDRRIF
TGTGCCAGTAGTGCATCCGACAGGCGAATTTTC
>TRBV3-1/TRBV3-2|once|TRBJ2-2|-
CASSQRRGPATGELFF
TGTGCCAGCAGCCAGCGGAGGGGTCCCGCCACCGGGGAGCTGTTTTTT
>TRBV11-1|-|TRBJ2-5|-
CASSLLGLEAGTQYF
TGTGCCAGCAGCTTATTGGGACTTGAGGCAGGGACCCAGTACTTC
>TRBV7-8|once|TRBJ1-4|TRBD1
CASSLGTGGSNEKLFF
TGTGCCAGCAGCTTGGGGACAGGGGGCTCTAATGAAAAACTGTTTTTT
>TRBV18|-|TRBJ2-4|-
CASSPAPTAYIQYF
TGTGCCAGCTCACCGGCCCCCACCGCATACATTCAGTACTTC
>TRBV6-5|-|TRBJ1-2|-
CASSFKGVGGYTF
TGTGCTAGCAGTTTTAAAGGGGTCGGTGGCTACACCTTC
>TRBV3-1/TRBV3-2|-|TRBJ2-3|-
CASSPGLRMTDTQYF
TGTGCCAGCAGCCCAGGACTCAGGATGACAGATACGCAGTATTTT
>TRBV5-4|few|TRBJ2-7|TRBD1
CASSLTGGAVEQYF
TGTGCCAGCAGCCTGACAGGGGGCGCGGTCGAGCAGTACTTC
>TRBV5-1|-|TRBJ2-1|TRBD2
CASSTREASNEQFF
TGCGCCAGCAGCACCCGGGAGGCAAGCAATGAGCAGTTCTTC
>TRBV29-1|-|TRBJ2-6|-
CSVGQRGANVLTF
TGCAGCGTCGGACAGAGAGGGGCCAACGTCCTGACTTTC
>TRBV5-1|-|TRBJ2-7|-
CASSLAQLSARGYEQYF
TGCGCCAGCAGCTTGGCCCAGCTGTCCGCCAGGGGCTACGAGCAGTACTTC
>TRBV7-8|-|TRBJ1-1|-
CASSSAGENTEAFF
TGTGCCAGCAGCTCCGCAGGGGAGAACACTGAAGCTTTCTTT
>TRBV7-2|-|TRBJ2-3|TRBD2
CASSFPSGTQYF
TGTGCCAGCAGCTTCCCTAGCGGTACGCAGTATTTT
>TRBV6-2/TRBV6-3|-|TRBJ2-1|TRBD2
CASSYSGLAGDEQFF
TGTGCCAGCAGTTACTCGGGACTAGCGGGAGATGAGCAGTTCTTC
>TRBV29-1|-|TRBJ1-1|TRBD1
CSVVLAGGSAEAFF
TGCAGCGTTGTTTTGGCAGGGGGCTCCGCTGAAGCTTTCTTT
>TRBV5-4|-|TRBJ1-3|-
CASSSPGHKGDTIYF
TGTGCCAGCAGCTCCCCCGGACATAAGGGTGACACCATATATTTT
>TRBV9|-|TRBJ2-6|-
CASSASGSGANVLTF
TGTGCCAGCAGCGCCTCGGGCTCTGGGGCCAACGTCCTGACTTTC
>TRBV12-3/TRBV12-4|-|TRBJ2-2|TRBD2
CASSRLAPGELFF
TGTGCCAGCAGTCGACTAGCTCCCGGGGAGCTGTTTTTT
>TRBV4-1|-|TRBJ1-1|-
CASSQDPFIRGNTEAFF
TGCGCCAGCAGCCAAGATCCCTTTATAAGGGGTAACACTGAAGCTTTCTTT
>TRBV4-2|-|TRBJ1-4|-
CASSPAGYATNEKLFF
TGTGCCAGCAGCCCCGCCGGTTACGCAACTAATGAAAAACTGTTTTTT
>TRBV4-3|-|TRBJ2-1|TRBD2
CASSQVILAGGGNEQFF
TGCGCCAGCAGCCAAGTAATTCTAGCGGGAGGGGGAAATGAGCAGTTCTTC
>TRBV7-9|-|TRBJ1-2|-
CASSLAASYGYTF
TGTGCCAGCAGCTTAGCAGCTAGCTATGGCTACACCTTC
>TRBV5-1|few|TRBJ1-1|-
CASREGWTEAFF
TGCGCCAGCAGGGAGGGATGGACTGAAGCTTTCTTT
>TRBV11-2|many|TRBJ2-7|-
CASTRTDFYEQYF
TGTGCCAGCACCCGGACTGATTTCTACGAGCAGTACTTC
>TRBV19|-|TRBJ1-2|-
CASSPDSLYGYTF
TGTGCCAGTAGCCCGGACAGTTTGTATGGCTACACCTTC
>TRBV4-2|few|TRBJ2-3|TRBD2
CASSQDLTGLAVTDTQYF
TGTGCCAGCAGCCAAGATTTAACGGGACTAGCGGTGACAGATACGCAGTATTTT
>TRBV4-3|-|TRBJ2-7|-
CASSRGQGGSYEQYF
TGCGCCAGCAGCCGCGGACAGGGAGGGTCCTACGAGCAGTACTTC
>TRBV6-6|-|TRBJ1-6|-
CASILGEAYNSPLHF
TGTGCCAGCATCCTAGGGGAGGCCTATAATTCACCCCTCCACTTT
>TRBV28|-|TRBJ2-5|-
CASSFSETQYF
TGTGCCAGCAGTTTCTCAGAGACCCAGTACTTC
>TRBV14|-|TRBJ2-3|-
CASSRSWGQILTDTQYF
TGTGCCAGCAGCCGCTCCTGGGGACAAATACTCACAGATACGCAGTATTTT
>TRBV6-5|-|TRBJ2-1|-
CASSPSRGYNEQFF
TGTGCCAGCAGCCCCTCGAGAGGATACAATGAGCAGTTCTTC
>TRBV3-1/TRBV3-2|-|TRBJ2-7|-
CASSWGSGLYEQYF
TGTGCCAGCAGCTGGGGTAGCGGACTCTACGAGCAGTACTTC
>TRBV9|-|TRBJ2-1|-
CASSVRTTNEQFF
TGTGCCAGCAGCGTACGGACTACGAATGAGCAGTTCTTC
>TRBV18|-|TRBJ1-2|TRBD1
CASSQTGDYGYTF
TGTGCCAGCTCACAGACAGGGGACTATGGCTACACCTTC
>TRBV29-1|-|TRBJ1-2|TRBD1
CSVAGQARGYTF
TGCAGCGTTGCAGGACAGGCTCGGGGCTACACCTTC
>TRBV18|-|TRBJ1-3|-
CASSPAEAARSGNTIYF
TGTGCCAGCTCACCTGCCGAGGCGGCACGCTCTGGAAACACCATATATTTT
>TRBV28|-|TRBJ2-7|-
CASGTTSYEQYF
TGTGCCAGCGGCACTACTTCCTACGAGCAGTACTTC